Each of the 26 T cell receptor beta chains below was sequenced from the same sample in a study of cytomegalovirus exposure and HLA in healthy donors. Researchers ran the PCR with 60 Vbeta and 13 Jbeta primers. Method: immunoSEQ multiplex PCR; TCRdb's copy keeps in-frame clones and lacks some. Among 140,000 to 150,000 clones listed, 77% were seen once. The sequencing sample was made of PBMCs. The receptors were sampled from a male donor in good health and CMV-seronegative.

The chain uses TRBV7-2 and TRBJ1-1; D is uncertain. This CDR3 region has 15 residues. In germline, CDR1 is SGHTA, CDR2 FQGNSA. V was cut by 5 bases and J by 1 base, with 14 bases left in between. The CDR3 DNA reads TGTGCCAGCAGCCACATGACGGGAAAGAACACTGAAGCTTTCTTT. Its protein is CASSHMTGKNTEAFF.

This clone occurred once. The rearrangement uses TRBV7-2 and TRBJ2-2; 7 bases are shared with TRBD2. Germline values: CDR1 SGHTA, CDR2 FQGNSA. J lost 2 bases, V lost 4 bases, and 4 bases had no gene match. CDR3 size: 15 residues. Written as DNA, the CDR3 is TGTGCCAGCAGCTCGCTAGCGGTTAACACCGGGGAGCTGTTTTTT. It translates to CASSSLAVNTGELFF. Full variable domain (missing parts from reference TRBV7-2 and TRBJ2-2): GAGVSQSPSNKVTEKGKDVELRCDPISGHTALYWYRQSLGQGLEFLIYFQGNSAPDKSGLPSDRFSAERTGGSVSTLTIQRTQQEDSAVYLCASSSLAVNTGELFFGEGSRLTVL.

The chain has TRBV10-1 and TRBJ2-7; a possible D gene is TRBD2 (6 bases). The germline V gene has CDR1 WNHNN and CDR2 SYGVQD (reference sequence). V was shortened by 6 bases and J by 4 bases, with 10 bases between the two germline ends. The length of the CDR3 is 12 residues. The CDR3 here is CASSGSGYEQYF. In DNA, the CDR3 is TGCGCCAGCAGCGGTAGCGGTTACGAGCAGTACTTC.

The V call is TRBV7-9, the J call TRBJ1-3; TRBD1 might be the D (5 bases). Germline V gives CDR1 SEHNR, CDR2 FQNEAQ (reference sequence). Trimming shortened V by 5 bases and J by 2 bases, and 16 bases separated the two germline ends. CDR3 length: 16 residues. The CDR3 loop reads CASSPPLTDPGNTIYF. The CDR3 DNA sequence: TGTGCCAGCAGCCCCCCCTTGACAGATCCTGGAAACACCATATATTTT.

The sample holds a few counts of this clone. The chain carries TRBV5-4 and TRBJ1-5; 8 bases are shared with TRBD1. V trimming: 2 bases; J trimming: 0 bases; junction bases outside the gene matches: 16. Germline CDR1 is SGHNT and CDR2 is YYREEE (reference sequence). The CDR3 runs 20 residues. The CDR3 reads CASSFKGAAGGKLSNQPQHF. The CDR3 DNA follows: TGTGCCAGCAGCTTTAAGGGAGCTGCAGGGGGCAAACTTAGCAATCAGCCCCAGCATTTT.

This chain uses TRBV4-3 with TRBJ1-4, with 7 bases matching TRBD1. Germline V lookup: CDR1 LGHNA, CDR2 YSLEER. The CDR3 loop spans 14 amino acids. V shed 4 bases, J shed 5 bases, and the junction held 4 bases outside the gene matches. CDR3 residues: CASSREGANEKLFF. In DNA, the CDR3 is TGCGCCAGCAGCCGCGAGGGGGCAAATGAAAAACTGTTTTTT.

The chain links TRBV5-1 to TRBJ2-3; 8 bases match TRBD2. This CDR3 comprises 16 residues. The ends lost 2 bases at V and 5 bases at J; junction bases unmatched: 10. CDR1 and CDR2 (germline): SGHRS, YFSETQ. CDR3 sequence (DNA): TGCGCCAGCAGCTTAACTAGCGGCGGGTCGGGAGATACGCAGTATTTT. Translation: CASSLTSGGSGDTQYF.

V is TRBV27 and J is TRBJ1-2, with TRBD1 as a possible D gene (5 bases). Trimming took 5 bases from V and 8 from J, leaving 21 bases between them. The germline gives CDR1 MNHEY, CDR2 SMNVEV (reference sequence). This CDR3 has 15 amino acids. As DNA, the CDR3 is TGTGCCAGCAGTCCCTACAGGTTGGATAGTGTCGGCTACACCTTC. It is translated as CASSPYRLDSVGYTF.

This clone turned up a few times. J is TRBJ2-7 and V is TRBV7-9; 14 nucleotides align to TRBD2. Germline CDR1 reads SEHNR; CDR2 reads FQNEAQ (reference sequence). With V trimmed by 11 bases and J by 2 bases, 17 bases remained unmatched. This CDR3 has 18 residues. CDR3 sequence: CAPERIETSGRAAYEQYF. The CDR3 DNA sequence: TGTGCCCCAGAGAGAATCGAGACTAGCGGGAGGGCCGCCTACGAGCAGTACTTC.

The CDR3 protein is CASSSDRGETQYF. For the CDR3, the DNA is TGTGCCAGCAGCTCGGACAGGGGAGAGACCCAGTACTTC. The rearrangement joins TRBV7-2 to TRBJ2-5; 9 bases align to TRBD1. Germline V gene sequence: CDR1 SGHTA, CDR2 FQGNSA. J was trimmed by 4 bases and V by 4 bases; bases with no gene match: 1. The CDR3 runs to 13 residues.

V is TRBV14 and J is TRBJ2-7, with TRBD1 identical over 8 bases. The length of the CDR3 is 14 residues. J was trimmed by 2 bases and V by 0 bases; bases with no gene match: 0. Germline loops: CDR1 SGHDN, CDR2 FVKESK. The CDR3 is CASSQEQGAYEQYF. As DNA, the CDR3 is TGTGCCAGCAGCCAAGAACAGGGGGCCTACGAGCAGTACTTC. The whole variable domain, filled in from reference TRBV14 and TRBJ2-7, reads EAGVTQFPSHSVIEKGQTVTLRCDPISGHDNLYWYRRVMGKEIKFLLHFVKESKQDESGMPNNRFLAERTGGTYSTLKVQPAELEDSGVYFCASSQEQGAYEQYFGPGTRLTVT.

This clone was recorded a few times. The V and J genes are TRBV18 and TRBJ1-1; D might be TRBD1 (5 bases). Per the germline V gene, CDR1 is KGHSH and CDR2 is LQKENI. V lost 6 bases and J lost 5, with 19 bases in between. This CDR3 spans 15 amino acids. CDR3 sequence: CASSERGTVGTEAFF. CDR3 bases: TGTGCCAGCTCCGAACGCGGGACGGTGGGGACTGAAGCTTTCTTT.

This chain uses TRBV6-5 with TRBJ1-5; 9 bases are a match to TRBD1. Germline V lookup: CDR1 MNHEY, CDR2 SVGAGI. The junction had 2 bases not matched to a gene; V was cut back by 7 bases and J by 4 bases. The CDR3 is made up of 13 amino acids. The CDR3 loop reads CASNRGPNQPQHF. The CDR3 nucleotides are TGTGCCAGCAACAGGGGGCCTAATCAGCCCCAGCATTTT.

This rearrangement joins TRBV4-2 to TRBJ2-7; tentatively, D is TRBD2 (5 bases). Germline-derived CDR1 and CDR2 are LGHNA and YNFKEQ. V lost 1 base to trimming and J lost 2 bases, with 9 bases between them. The CDR3 has 14 amino acids. The CDR3 DNA is TGTGCCAGCAGCCAAGGGGCTAGCCCCTACGAGCAGTACTTC. Encoded protein: CASSQGASPYEQYF.

This clone has only a few counts. The chain is built from TRBV21-1 and TRBJ1-1. TRBV21-1 is a listed pseudogene. The CDR3 covers 18 residues. CDR3 in DNA: TGTGCCAGCAGCGCTATCGGAGGGGCGAACCCAATGAACACTGAAGCTTTCTTT. Translated: CASSAIGGANPMNTEAFF.

This clone appeared a few times. The chain uses TRBV13 and TRBJ2-5; 10 positions agree with TRBD2. J gave up 3 bases and V 6 bases, and 10 bases lay outside the gene matches. Germline CDR1 reads PRHDT; CDR2 reads FYEKMQ (reference sequence). The CDR3 is 16 residues long. The CDR3 coding sequence is TGTGCCAGCAGTCCCTGGAGCGGGGGGGAAGAAGAGACCCAGTACTTC. This codes for CASSPWSGGEEETQYF.

V and J are TRBV27 and TRBJ1-5, with D maybe TRBD1 (5 bases). The CDR3 consists of 15 residues. Germline CDR1 MNHEY, CDR2 SMNVEV (reference sequence). Trimming stripped 3 bases from V and 7 bases from J, with 16 bases between. CDR3 nucleotide sequence: TGTGCCAGCAGTTTGGCTCCAGGGTATCCACAGCCCCAGCATTTT. Translating gives CASSLAPGYPQPQHF.

In this sample, this clone turned up a few times. The V and J genes are TRBV4-2 and TRBJ2-1, with D perhaps matching TRBD2 (5 bases). The CDR3 totals 14 residues. Trimming removed 0 bases at V and 5 bases at J, with 8 bases between. In germline, CDR1 is LGHNA, CDR2 YNFKEQ. This CDR3 reads CASSQDQADNEQFF. The CDR3 nucleotides read TGTGCCAGCAGCCAAGATCAAGCGGACAATGAGCAGTTCTTC.

The chain has TRBV18 and TRBJ2-5, with D possibly being TRBD1 (6 bases). The length of the CDR3 is 16 residues. The V end was cut by 0 bases, the J end by 4 bases, with 15 bases between. In germline, CDR1 is KGHSH, CDR2 LQKENI. The CDR3 nucleotides are TGTGCCAGCTCACCACCGTCGACAGGTACAGGAGAGACCCAGTACTTC. Translated: CASSPPSTGTGETQYF. Based on the CDR3 plus reference TRBV18 and TRBJ2-5, the full variable domain is NAGVMQNPRHLVRRRGQEARLRCSPMKGHSHVYWYRQLPEEGLKFMVYLQKENIIDESGMPKERFSAEFPKEGPSILRIQQVVRGDSAAYFCASSPPSTGTGETQYFGPGTRLLVL.

This chain joins TRBV9 and TRBJ1-1, with D unclear. Trimming stripped 3 bases from V and 6 bases from J, with 12 bases between. This CDR3 has 13 residues. Per the germline V gene, CDR1 is SGDLS and CDR2 is YYNGEE. CDR3 in DNA: TGTGCCAGCAGCGCCCCTTTTTCTCCTGAAGCTTTCTTT. It encodes CASSAPFSPEAFF.

The chain links TRBV5-1 to TRBJ1-6; a weak D match, TRBD1 (6 bases). Trimming pared 6 bases from V and 0 bases from J, leaving 19 bases between. The CDR3 covers 18 residues. The germline CDR1 and CDR2 sequences are SGHRS and YFSETQ. CDR3 sequence reads: CASTVAGERSSYNSPLHF. CDR3 sequence (DNA): TGCGCCAGCACCGTGGCAGGGGAGCGTAGCTCCTATAATTCACCCCTCCACTTT.

The V gene is TRBV23-1, the J gene TRBJ2-7, with D possibly TRBD1 on 6 matching bases. TRBV23-1 is noted as an ORF with a role that remains uncertain. The CDR3 is 13 residues long. This CDR3 reads CAKPRTASYEQYF. CDR3 nucleotides: TGCGCAAAGCCAAGGACAGCCTCCTACGAGCAGTACTTC.

The chain uses TRBV27 and TRBJ2-5, with a weak D call TRBD1 (6 bases). V shed 1 base and J shed 5 bases, with 17 bases lying between them. The CDR3 sequence is 16 residues long. Per the germline V gene, CDR1 is MNHEY and CDR2 is SMNVEV (reference sequence). This chain's CDR3 is CASSLYRDRVAETQYF. The CDR3 nucleotides read TGTGCCAGCAGTTTATACAGGGACCGGGTTGCGGAGACCCAGTACTTC.

As regards this clone: An end of the junction does not agree with germline; a read error may underlie this. The rearrangement joins TRBV11-2 to TRBJ1-2; weak D call: TRBD1 (5 bases). CDR3 size: 16 residues. Per germline, CDR1 SGHAT and CDR2 FQNNGV. CDR3: CASSLEAGLVNYGYTF. The DNA for the CDR3 is TGTGCCAGCAGCCTAGAGGCAGGGTTGGTTAACTATGGCTACACCTTC.

This clone showed up just once. The V gene is TRBV18, the J gene TRBJ2-7; 10 nucleotides align to TRBD1. CDR3 length: 13 amino acids. Germline V gene lookup returns CDR1 KGHSH and CDR2 LQKENI. Trimming removed 3 bases from V and 7 bases from J; junction bases left unmatched: 3. The CDR3 sequence: CASSPTGGFEQYF. The DNA of the CDR3 is TGTGCCAGCTCACCGACAGGGGGCTTTGAGCAGTACTTC.

The V call is TRBV19, the J call TRBJ2-1; 8 bases fit TRBD2. There are 13 residues in the CDR3. Germline loops: CDR1 LNHDA, CDR2 SQIVND (reference sequence). With V trimmed by 3 bases and J by 8 bases, 3 bases remained unmatched. The CDR3 DNA reads as TGTGCCAGTAGTATCGGGGGGGGCTATGAGCAGTTCTTC. This translates into CASSIGGGYEQFF. The full variable domain, its missing parts supplied by reference TRBV19 and TRBJ2-1, is DGGITQSPKYLFRKEGQNVTLSCEQNLNHDAMYWYRQDPGQGLRLIYYSQIVNDFQKGDIAEGYSVSREKKESFPLTVTSAQKNPTAFYLCASSIGGGYEQFFGPGTRLTVL.